One T cell receptor (beta chain) is described in this entry. RNA totalling about 0.5 to 1 ug underwent reverse transcription with random hexamers. Via MiXCR, TCRdb re-called the immunoSEQ multiplex PCR reads, giving one row per CDR3 protein. The sample contains about 130,000 distinct CDR3 sequences, just over 90% of which appear only once. V lost 2 bases to trimming and J lost 7 bases; unmatched junction nucleotides: 6. CDR1 and CDR2 (germline): MNHEY, SMNVEV (reference sequence). CDR3 length equals 15 residues. The data stem from a study of CD8 T cells in Susac syndrome. V is TRBV27 and J is TRBJ1-5; 9 nucleotides agree with TRBD1. The receptor's source is a human donor with multiple sclerosis. The sequenced material came from CD8+ T cells from PBMCs. CDR3 sequence (DNA): TGTGCCAGCAGTTTAAGGGGACAGGGTGGCCAGCCCCAGCATTTT. It specifies CASSLRGQGGQPQHF.